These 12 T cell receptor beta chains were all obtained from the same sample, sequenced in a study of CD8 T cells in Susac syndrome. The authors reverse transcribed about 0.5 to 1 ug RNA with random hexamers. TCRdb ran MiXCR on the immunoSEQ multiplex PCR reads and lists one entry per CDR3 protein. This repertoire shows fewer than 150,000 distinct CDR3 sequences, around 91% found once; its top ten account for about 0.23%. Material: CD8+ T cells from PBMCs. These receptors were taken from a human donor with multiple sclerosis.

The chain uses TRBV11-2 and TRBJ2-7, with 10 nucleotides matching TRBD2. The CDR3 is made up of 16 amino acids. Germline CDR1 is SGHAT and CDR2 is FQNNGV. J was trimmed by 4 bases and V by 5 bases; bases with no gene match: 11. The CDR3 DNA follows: TGTGCCAGCAGCCGCCCTAGCGGGAGACGGCGGTACGAGCAGTACTTC. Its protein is CASSRPSGRRRYEQYF.

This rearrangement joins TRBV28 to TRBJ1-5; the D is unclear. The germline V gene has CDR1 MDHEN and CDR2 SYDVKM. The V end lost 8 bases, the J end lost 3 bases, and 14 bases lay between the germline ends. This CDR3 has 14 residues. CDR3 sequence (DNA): TGTGCCAGCGGTGAACAGCTACCCAATCAGCCCCAGCATTTT. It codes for CASGEQLPNQPQHF.

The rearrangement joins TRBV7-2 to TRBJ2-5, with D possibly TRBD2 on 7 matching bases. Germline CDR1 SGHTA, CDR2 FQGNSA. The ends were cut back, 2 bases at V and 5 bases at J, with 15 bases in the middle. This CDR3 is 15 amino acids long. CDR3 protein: CASSLLRGGVETQYF. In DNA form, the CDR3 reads TGTGCCAGCAGCTTACTTAGGGGGGGAGTGGAGACCCAGTACTTC.

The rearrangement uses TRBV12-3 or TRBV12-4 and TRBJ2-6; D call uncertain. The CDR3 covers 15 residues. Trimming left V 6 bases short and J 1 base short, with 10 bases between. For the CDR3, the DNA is TGTGCCAGCAGGAAAGAAATTTCTGGGGCCAACGTCCTGACTTTC. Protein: CASRKEISGANVLTF.

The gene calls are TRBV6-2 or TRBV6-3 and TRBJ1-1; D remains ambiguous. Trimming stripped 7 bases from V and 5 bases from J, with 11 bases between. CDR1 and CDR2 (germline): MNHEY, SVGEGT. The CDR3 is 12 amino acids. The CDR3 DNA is TGTGCCAGCACCTATTGGGGTACTGAAGCTTTCTTT. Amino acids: CASTYWGTEAFF.

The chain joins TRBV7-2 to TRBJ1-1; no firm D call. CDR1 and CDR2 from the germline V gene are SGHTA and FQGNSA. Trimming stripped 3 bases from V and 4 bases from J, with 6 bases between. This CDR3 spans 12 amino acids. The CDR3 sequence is CASSLRATEAFF. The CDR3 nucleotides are TGTGCCAGCAGCTTGCGGGCCACTGAAGCTTTCTTT.

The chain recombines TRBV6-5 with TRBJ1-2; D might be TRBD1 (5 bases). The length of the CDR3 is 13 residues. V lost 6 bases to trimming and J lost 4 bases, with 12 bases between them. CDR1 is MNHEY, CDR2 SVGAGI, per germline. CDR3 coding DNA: TGTGCCAGCAGCCCCGGACACGGCTATGGCTACACCTTC. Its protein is CASSPGHGYGYTF.

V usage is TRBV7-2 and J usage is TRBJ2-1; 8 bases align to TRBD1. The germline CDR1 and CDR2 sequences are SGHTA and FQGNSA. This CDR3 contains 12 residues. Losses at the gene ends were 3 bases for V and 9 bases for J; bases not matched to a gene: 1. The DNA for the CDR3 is TGTGCCAGCAGCTTGGACAGGGTTGAGCAGTTCTTC. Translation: CASSLDRVEQFF. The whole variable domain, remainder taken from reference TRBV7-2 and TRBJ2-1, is GAGVSQSPSNKVTEKGKDVELRCDPISGHTALYWYRQSLGQGLEFLIYFQGNSAPDKSGLPSDRFSAERTGGSVSTLTIQRTQQEDSAVYLCASSLDRVEQFFGPGTRLTVL.

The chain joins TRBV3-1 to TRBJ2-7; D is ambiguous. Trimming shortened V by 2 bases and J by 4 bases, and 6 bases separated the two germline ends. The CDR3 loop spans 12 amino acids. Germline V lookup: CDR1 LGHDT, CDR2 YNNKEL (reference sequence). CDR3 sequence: CASSQLPYEQYF. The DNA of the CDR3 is TGTGCCAGCAGCCAATTACCGTACGAGCAGTACTTC.

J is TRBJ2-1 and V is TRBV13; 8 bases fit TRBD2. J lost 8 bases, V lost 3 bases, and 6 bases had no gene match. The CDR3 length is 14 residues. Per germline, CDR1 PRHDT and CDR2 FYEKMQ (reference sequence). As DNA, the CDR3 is TGTGCCAGCAGCTTCGAGAGCGGGAGCGATGAGCAGTTCTTC. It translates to CASSFESGSDEQFF.

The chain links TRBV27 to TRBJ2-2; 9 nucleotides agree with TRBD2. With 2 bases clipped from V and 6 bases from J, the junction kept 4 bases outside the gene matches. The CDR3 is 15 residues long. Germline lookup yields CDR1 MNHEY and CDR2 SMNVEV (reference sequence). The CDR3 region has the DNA TGTGCCAGCAGTTTAGTCGCGGGAGGGCCCGGGGAGCTGTTTTTT. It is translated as CASSLVAGGPGELFF.

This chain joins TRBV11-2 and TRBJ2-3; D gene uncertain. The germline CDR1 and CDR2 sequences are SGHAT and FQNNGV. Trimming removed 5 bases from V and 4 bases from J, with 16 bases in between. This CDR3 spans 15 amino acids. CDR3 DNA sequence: TGTGCCAGCAGCCCCGGTTGGAGTTATGCAGATACGCAGTATTTT. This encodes CASSPGWSYADTQYF.